A single sample is the source of the 5 T cell receptor beta chains below, sequenced in a study of T-cell memory formation after mild COVID-19. MiXCR was run by TCRdb on the 5' RACE reads, yielding one entry per CDR3 protein. The sample shows roughly 120,000 distinct CDR3 sequences, about a sixth of them seen only once. The sample was PBMCs or a T cell subset sorted from them (not recorded which). These receptors were taken from an adult woman who had mild COVID-19 (a few samples of this study predate the infection). Cell type and time point are not known.

This clonotype was recorded many times. This chain links TRBV4-1 with TRBJ2-6; 10 positions match TRBD2. V was pared by 2 bases and J by 4 bases, with 8 bases of the junction left unmatched. CDR1 is MGHRA, CDR2 YSYEKL, per germline. The CDR3 has 18 residues. The CDR3 loop reads CASSQFGLAGAGANVLTF. The CDR3 DNA is TGCGCCAGCAGCCAATTTGGTCTAGCGGGGGCCGGGGCCAACGTCCTGACTTTC.

This clonotype was counted between two and nine times. The chain is built from TRBV20-1 and TRBJ1-6; D unresolved. V was trimmed by 1 base and J by 8 bases, leaving 12 bases between them. The CDR3 has 14 residues. Looked up from germline, CDR1 is DFQATT and CDR2 is SNEGSKA (reference sequence). In DNA, the CDR3 is TGCAGTGCTAGAGTCCGGGATTCCCATTCACCCCTCCACTTT. Its translation: CSARVRDSHSPLHF.

This chain links TRBV4-1 with TRBJ2-7; possibly TRBD2 for D (5 bases). The CDR3 has 15 amino acids. Germline V gene lookup returns CDR1 MGHRA and CDR2 YSYEKL. Deletions cut 5 bases from V and 1 base from J, with 15 bases between. CDR3 protein: CASSSGVGDSYEQYF. The CDR3, as DNA: TGCGCCAGCAGCTCCGGGGTCGGGGATTCCTACGAGCAGTACTTC.

V and J are TRBV6-5 and TRBJ1-2; no clear D. Deletions cut 0 bases from V and 7 bases from J, with 9 bases between. The germline V gene has CDR1 MNHEY and CDR2 SVGAGI. This CDR3 is built from 13 residues. CDR3 DNA sequence: TGTGCCAGCAGTTACTCGTCCTTATTTGGCTACACCTTC. Its translation: CASSYSSLFGYTF.

This clonotype was observed a handful of times. This chain joins TRBV5-6 and TRBJ2-4; 10 bases line up with TRBD1. J gave up 7 bases and V 3 bases, and 4 bases lay outside the gene matches. CDR1 is SGHDT, CDR2 YYEEEE, per germline. This CDR3 spans 14 amino acids. The CDR3, as DNA: TGTGCCAGCAGCTCCGGGACAGGGGACAACATTCAGTACTTC. Translating gives CASSSGTGDNIQYF.